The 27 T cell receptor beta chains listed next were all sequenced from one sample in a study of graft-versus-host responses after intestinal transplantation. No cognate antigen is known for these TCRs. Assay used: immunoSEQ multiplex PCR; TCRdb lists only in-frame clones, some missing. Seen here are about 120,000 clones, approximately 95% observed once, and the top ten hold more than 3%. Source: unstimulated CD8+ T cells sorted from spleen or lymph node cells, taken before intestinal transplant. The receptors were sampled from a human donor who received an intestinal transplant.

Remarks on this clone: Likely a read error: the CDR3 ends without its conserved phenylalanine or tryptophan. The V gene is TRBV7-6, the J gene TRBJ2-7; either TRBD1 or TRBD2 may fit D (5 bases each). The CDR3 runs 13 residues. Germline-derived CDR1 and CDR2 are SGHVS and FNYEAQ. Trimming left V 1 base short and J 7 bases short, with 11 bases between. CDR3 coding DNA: TGTGCCAGCAGCTTAGGGGGCAGGGAGGAGCAGTACCTC. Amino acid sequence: CASSLGGREEQYL.

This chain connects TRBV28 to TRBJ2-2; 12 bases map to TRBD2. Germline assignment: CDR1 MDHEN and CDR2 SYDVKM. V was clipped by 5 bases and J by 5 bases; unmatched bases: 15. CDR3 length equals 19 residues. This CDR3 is CASSALRLAGEKRTGELFF. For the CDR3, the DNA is TGTGCCAGCAGTGCCTTACGACTAGCGGGAGAGAAGAGGACCGGGGAGCTGTTTTTT.

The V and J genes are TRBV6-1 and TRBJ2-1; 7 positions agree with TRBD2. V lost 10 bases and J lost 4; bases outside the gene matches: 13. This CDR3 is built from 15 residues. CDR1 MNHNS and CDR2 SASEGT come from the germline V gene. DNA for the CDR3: TGTGCCAAAAAGTGGGGGAGGGAGTGGTACAATGAGCAGTTCTTC. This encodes CAKKWGREWYNEQFF.

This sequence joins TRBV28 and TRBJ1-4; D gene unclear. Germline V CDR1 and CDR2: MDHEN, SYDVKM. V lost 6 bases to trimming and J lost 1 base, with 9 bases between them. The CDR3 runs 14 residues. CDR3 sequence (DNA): TGTGCCAGCAGCCCTGTGAGAACTAATGAAAAACTGTTTTTT. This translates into CASSPVRTNEKLFF.

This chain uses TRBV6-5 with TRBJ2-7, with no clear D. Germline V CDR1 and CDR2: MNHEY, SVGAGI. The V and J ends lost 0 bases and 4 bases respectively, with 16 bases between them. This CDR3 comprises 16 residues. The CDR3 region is CASSYSTVLGGYEQYF. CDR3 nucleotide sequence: TGTGCCAGCAGTTACTCAACGGTGCTAGGTGGATACGAGCAGTACTTC.

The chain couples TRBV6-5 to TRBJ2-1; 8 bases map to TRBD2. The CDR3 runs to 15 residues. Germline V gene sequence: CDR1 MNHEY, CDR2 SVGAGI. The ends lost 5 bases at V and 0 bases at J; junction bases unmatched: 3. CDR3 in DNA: TGTGCCAGCAGTCATAGCGGGGCCTCCTACAATGAGCAGTTCTTC. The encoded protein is CASSHSGASYNEQFF.

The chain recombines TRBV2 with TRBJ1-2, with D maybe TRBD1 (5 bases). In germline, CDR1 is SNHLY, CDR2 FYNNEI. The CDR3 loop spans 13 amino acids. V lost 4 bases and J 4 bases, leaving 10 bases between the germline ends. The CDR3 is CASSGRGVYGYTF. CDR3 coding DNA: TGTGCCAGCAGTGGAAGGGGTGTCTATGGCTACACCTTC.

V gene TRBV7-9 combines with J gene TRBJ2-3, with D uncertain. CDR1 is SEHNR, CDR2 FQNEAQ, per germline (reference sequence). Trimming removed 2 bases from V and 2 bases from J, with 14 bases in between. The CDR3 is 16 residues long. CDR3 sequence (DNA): TGTGCCAGCAGCTTAATAGTGAGTAGGGCCACAGATACGCAGTATTTT. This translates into CASSLIVSRATDTQYF.

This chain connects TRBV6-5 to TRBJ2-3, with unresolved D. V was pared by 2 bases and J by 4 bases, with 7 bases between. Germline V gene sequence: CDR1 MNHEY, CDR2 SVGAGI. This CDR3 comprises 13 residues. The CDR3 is CASSYGLADTQYF. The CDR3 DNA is TGTGCCAGCAGTTACGGTCTAGCAGATACGCAGTATTTT.

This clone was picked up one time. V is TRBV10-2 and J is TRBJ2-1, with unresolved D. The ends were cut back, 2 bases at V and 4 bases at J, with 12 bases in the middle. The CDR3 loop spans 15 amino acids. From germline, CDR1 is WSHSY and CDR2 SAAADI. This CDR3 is CASSENPGLYNEQFF. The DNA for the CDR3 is TGCGCCAGCAGTGAGAACCCGGGCCTATACAATGAGCAGTTCTTC.

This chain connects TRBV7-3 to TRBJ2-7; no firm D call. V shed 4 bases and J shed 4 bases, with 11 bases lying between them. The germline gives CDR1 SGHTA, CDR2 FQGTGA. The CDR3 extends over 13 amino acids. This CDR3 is CASSSGPKYEQYF. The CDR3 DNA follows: TGTGCCAGCAGCTCCGGACCGAAGTACGAGCAGTACTTC.

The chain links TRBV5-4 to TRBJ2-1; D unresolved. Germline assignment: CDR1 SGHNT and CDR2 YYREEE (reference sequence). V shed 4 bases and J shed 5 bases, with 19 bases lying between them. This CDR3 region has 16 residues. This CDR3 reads CASSLIPGRGNNEQFF. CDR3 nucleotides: TGTGCCAGCAGCCTAATCCCCGGAAGAGGAAACAATGAGCAGTTCTTC.

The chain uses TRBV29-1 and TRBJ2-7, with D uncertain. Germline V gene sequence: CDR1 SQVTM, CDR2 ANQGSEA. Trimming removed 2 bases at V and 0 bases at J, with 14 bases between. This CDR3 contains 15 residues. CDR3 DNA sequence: TGCAGCGTTGAATTGGCCCAGACCCCCTCCTACGAGCAGTACTTC. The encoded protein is CSVELAQTPSYEQYF.

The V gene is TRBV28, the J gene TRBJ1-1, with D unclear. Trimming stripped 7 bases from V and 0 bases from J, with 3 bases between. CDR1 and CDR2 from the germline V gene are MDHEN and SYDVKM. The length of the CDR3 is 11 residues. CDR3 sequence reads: CASKVNTEAFF. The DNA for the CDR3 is TGTGCCAGCAAAGTGAACACTGAAGCTTTCTTT.

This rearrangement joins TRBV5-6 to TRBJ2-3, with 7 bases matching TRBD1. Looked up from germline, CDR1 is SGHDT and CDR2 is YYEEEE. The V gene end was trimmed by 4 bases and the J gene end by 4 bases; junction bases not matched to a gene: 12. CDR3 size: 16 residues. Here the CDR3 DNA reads TGTGCCAGCAGCGGGGGCCGGGACAGCGACCCAGATACGCAGTATTTT. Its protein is CASSGGRDSDPDTQYF.

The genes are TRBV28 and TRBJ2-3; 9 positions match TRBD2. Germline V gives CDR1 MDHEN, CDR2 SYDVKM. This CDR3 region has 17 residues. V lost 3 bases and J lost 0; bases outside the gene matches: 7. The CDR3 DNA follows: TGTGCCAGCAGTTTTGGGGCTAGCGGGGCTAGCACAGATACGCAGTATTTT. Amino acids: CASSFGASGASTDTQYF.

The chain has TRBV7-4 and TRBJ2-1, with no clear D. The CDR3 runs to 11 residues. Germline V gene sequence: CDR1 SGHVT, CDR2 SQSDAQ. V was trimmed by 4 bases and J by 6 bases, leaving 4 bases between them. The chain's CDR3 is CASSSGNEQFF. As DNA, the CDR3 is TGTGCCAGCAGCTCCGGCAATGAGCAGTTCTTC.

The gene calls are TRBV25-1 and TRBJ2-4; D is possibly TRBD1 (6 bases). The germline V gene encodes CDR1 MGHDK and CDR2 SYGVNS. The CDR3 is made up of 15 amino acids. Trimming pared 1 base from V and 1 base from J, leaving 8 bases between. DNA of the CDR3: TGTGCCAGCAGTGAATTTCAGGGGGCCAAAAACATTCAGTACTTC. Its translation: CASSEFQGAKNIQYF.

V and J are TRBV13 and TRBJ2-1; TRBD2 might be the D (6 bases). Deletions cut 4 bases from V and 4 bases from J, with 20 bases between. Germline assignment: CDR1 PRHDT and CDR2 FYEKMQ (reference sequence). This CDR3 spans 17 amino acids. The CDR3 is CASSSRDSEVHYNEQFF. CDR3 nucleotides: TGTGCCAGCAGCTCCCGGGACTCCGAAGTACATTACAATGAGCAGTTCTTC.

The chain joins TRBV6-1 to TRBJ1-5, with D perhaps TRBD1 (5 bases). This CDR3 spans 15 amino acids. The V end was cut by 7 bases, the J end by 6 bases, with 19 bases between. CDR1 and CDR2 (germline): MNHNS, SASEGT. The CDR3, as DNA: TGTGCCAGCACCCCCAGACAGAATATAGCTCAGCCCCAGCATTTT. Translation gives CASTPRQNIAQPQHF.

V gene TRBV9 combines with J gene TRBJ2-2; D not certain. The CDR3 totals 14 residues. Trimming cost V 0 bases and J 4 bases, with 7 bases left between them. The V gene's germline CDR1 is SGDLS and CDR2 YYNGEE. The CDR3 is CASSVDSVTGELFF. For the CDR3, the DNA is TGTGCCAGCAGCGTAGATTCCGTCACCGGGGAGCTGTTTTTT.

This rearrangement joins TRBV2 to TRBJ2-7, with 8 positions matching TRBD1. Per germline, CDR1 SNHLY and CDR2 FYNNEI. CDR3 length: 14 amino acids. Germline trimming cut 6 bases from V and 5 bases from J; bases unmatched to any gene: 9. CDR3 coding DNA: TGTGCCAGCAGGGCTCAGGGGGCGCGGGACGAGCAGTACTTC. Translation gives CASRAQGARDEQYF. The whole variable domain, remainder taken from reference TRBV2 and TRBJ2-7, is EPEVTQTPSHQVTQMGQEVILRCVPISNHLYFYWYRQILGQKVEFLVSFYNNEISEKSEIFDDQFSVERPDGSNFTLKIRSTKLEDSAMYFCASRAQGARDEQYFGPGTRLTVT.

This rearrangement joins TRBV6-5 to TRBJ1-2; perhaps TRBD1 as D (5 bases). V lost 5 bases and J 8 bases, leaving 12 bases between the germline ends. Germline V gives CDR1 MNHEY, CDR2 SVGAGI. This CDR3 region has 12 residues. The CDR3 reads CASSTRDGGYTF. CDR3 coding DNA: TGTGCCAGCAGTACCCGGGACGGGGGCTACACCTTC.

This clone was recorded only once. CDR3 protein: CASSQEDPHGYTF. As DNA, the CDR3 is TGCGCCAGCAGCCAAGAAGATCCTCATGGCTACACCTTC. V and J are TRBV4-3 and TRBJ1-2; D is unresolved. CDR1 and CDR2 from the germline V gene are LGHNA and YSLEER. The V end was cut by 0 bases, the J end by 6 bases, with 8 bases between. This CDR3 is built from 13 residues.

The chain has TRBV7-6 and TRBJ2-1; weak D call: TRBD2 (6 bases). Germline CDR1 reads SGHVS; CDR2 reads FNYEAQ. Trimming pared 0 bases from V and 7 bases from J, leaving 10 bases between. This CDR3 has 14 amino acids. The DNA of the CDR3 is TGTGCCAGCAGCTTAGCAGGGACTCCAAATGAGCAGTTCTTC. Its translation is CASSLAGTPNEQFF.

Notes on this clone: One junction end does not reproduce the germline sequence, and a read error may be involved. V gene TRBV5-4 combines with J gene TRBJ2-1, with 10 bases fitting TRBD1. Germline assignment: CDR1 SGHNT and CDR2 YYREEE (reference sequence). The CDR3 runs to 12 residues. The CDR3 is CASSSMGQGPVF. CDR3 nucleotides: TGTGCCAGCAGCTCTATGGGACAGGGGCCGGTCTTC.

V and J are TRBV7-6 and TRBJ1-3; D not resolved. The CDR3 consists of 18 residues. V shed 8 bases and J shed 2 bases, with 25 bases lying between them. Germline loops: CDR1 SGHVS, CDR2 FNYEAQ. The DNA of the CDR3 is TGTGCCAGCTCCCTCGATGGACCGCTAATATTAGCTGGAAACACCATATATTTT. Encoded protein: CASSLDGPLILAGNTIYF.